Listed below are T cell receptor beta chains from one sample, sequenced in a study of regulatory T cells in long-lasting Graves disease. One entry per CDR3 protein, called by TCRdb with MiXCR from the multiplex PCR reads. Of about 540,000 distinct CDR3 sequences listed, 13% are singletons. The same data also contributed to another study, on T cells in Graves' hyperthyroidism and ophthalmopathy.

The material sequenced was peripheral blood mononuclear cells (PBMCs), taken at new diagnosis, from a patient treated with antithyroid drugs. The receptors were sampled from a man aged 30 to 39 with Graves disease. Each CDR3 is given with its conserved first and last residue. D genes are given only for firm matches. Clone size is not always given. Where it is, it says once, few, many or a class for expanded clones.

v_gene: TRBV7-9
j_gene: TRBJ2-1
d_gene: -
abundance: few
CDR3aa: CASSLRIDEQFF
CDR3nt: TGTGCCAGCAGCTTACGGATCGATGAGCAGTTCTTC

v_gene: TRBV27
j_gene: TRBJ2-2
d_gene: -
abundance: -
CDR3aa: CASKRESSLTGELFF
CDR3nt: TGTGCCTCAAAAAGGGAATCTTCCCTCACCGGGGAGCTGTTTTTT

v_gene: TRBV10-3
j_gene: TRBJ2-6
d_gene: TRBD1
abundance: few
CDR3aa: CAISPHGTGLSGANVLTF
CDR3nt: TGTGCCATCAGTCCACACGGGACAGGTCTCTCTGGGGCCAACGTCCTGACTTTC

v_gene: TRBV29-1
j_gene: TRBJ2-5
d_gene: TRBD2
abundance: many
CDR3aa: CSVEASGSSQETQYF
CDR3nt: TGCAGCGTTGAAGCGAGCGGGAGTTCTCAAGAGACCCAGTACTTC

v_gene: TRBV19
j_gene: TRBJ2-4
d_gene: TRBD1
abundance: once
CDR3aa: CASSTGPGQGFEGAKNIQYF
CDR3nt: TGTGCCAGTAGTACGGGACCGGGACAGGGTTTTGAGGGGGCCAAAAACATTCAGTACTTC

v_gene: TRBV19
j_gene: TRBJ2-7
d_gene: TRBD2
abundance: -
CDR3aa: CASSIERGGQYF
CDR3nt: TGTGCCAGTAGTATCGAGCGGGGCGGGCAGTACTTC

v_gene: TRBV12-3/TRBV12-4
j_gene: TRBJ1-1
d_gene: TRBD1
abundance: many
CDR3aa: CASTRGGMEAFF
CDR3nt: TGTGCCAGCACCAGGGGGGGAATGGAAGCTTTCTTT

v_gene: TRBV29-1
j_gene: TRBJ1-1
d_gene: TRBD1
abundance: many
CDR3aa: CSVEDFGQAEAFF
CDR3nt: TGCAGCGTTGAAGATTTTGGACAGGCTGAAGCTTTCTTT

v_gene: TRBV24-1
j_gene: TRBJ2-1
d_gene: TRBD1
abundance: many
CDR3aa: CATSDPLGTGGDNEQFF
CDR3nt: TGTGCCACCAGTGACCCCCTGGGGACAGGGGGTGACAATGAGCAGTTCTTC

v_gene: TRBV20-1
j_gene: TRBJ2-3
d_gene: -
abundance: many
CDR3aa: CSAPQGGTSTDTQYF
CDR3nt: TGCAGTGCTCCGCAGGGAGGAACTAGCACAGATACGCAGTATTTT

v_gene: TRBV2
j_gene: TRBJ1-5
d_gene: -
abundance: many
CDR3aa: CASSDQGGPGQPQHF
CDR3nt: TGTGCCAGCAGTGACCAAGGGGGTCCGGGGCAGCCCCAGCATTTT

v_gene: TRBV5-1
j_gene: TRBJ2-3
d_gene: TRBD2
abundance: few
CDR3aa: CASSRRGEYTDTQYF
CDR3nt: TGCGCCAGCAGCCGACGGGGGGAGTACACAGATACGCAGTATTTT

v_gene: TRBV7-9
j_gene: TRBJ1-4
d_gene: -
abundance: many
CDR3aa: CASSLELGEEKLFF
CDR3nt: TGTGCCAGCAGCTTAGAGTTGGGCGAGGAAAAACTGTTTTTT

v_gene: TRBV7-9
j_gene: TRBJ2-1
d_gene: TRBD2
abundance: many
CDR3aa: CASIRTSGSDEQFF
CDR3nt: TGTGCCAGCATTCGGACTAGCGGGAGCGATGAGCAGTTCTTC

v_gene: TRBV28
j_gene: TRBJ2-1
d_gene: -
abundance: many
CDR3aa: CASSLSRGGYNEQFF
CDR3nt: TGTGCCAGCAGTTTATCCCGAGGAGGCTACAATGAGCAGTTCTTC

v_gene: TRBV30
j_gene: TRBJ1-1
d_gene: -
abundance: many
CDR3aa: CAWSEELNTEAFF
CDR3nt: TGTGCCTGGAGTGAGGAACTAAACACTGAAGCTTTCTTT

v_gene: TRBV27
j_gene: TRBJ1-4
d_gene: -
abundance: many
CDR3aa: CASSLIATNEKLFF
CDR3nt: TGTGCCAGCAGCCTCATTGCAACTAATGAAAAACTGTTTTTT

v_gene: TRBV7-9
j_gene: TRBJ2-7
d_gene: -
abundance: few
CDR3aa: CASSSRRDYEQYF
CDR3nt: TGTGCCAGCAGCTCGCGCCGGGACTACGAGCAGTACTTC

v_gene: TRBV6-2/TRBV6-3
j_gene: TRBJ2-7
d_gene: TRBD2
abundance: -
CDR3aa: CASRSRTSGLYEQYF
CDR3nt: TGTGCCAGCAGATCTAGGACTAGCGGCTTATACGAGCAGTACTTC

v_gene: TRBV7-9
j_gene: TRBJ1-2
d_gene: -
abundance: many
CDR3aa: CASSFMLGGNYGYTF
CDR3nt: TGTGCCAGCAGCTTCATGCTCGGGGGTAACTATGGCTACACCTTC

v_gene: TRBV6-4
j_gene: TRBJ2-1
d_gene: TRBD1
abundance: few
CDR3aa: CARQGYLYNEQFF
CDR3nt: TGTGCCAGACAGGGGTATCTCTACAATGAGCAGTTCTTC

v_gene: TRBV2
j_gene: TRBJ1-3
d_gene: TRBD1
abundance: many
CDR3aa: CASRTGAGNTIYF
CDR3nt: TGTGCCAGCAGGACAGGGGCTGGAAACACCATATATTTT

v_gene: TRBV9
j_gene: TRBJ2-4
d_gene: TRBD2
abundance: -
CDR3aa: CASSVYPGGNIQYF
CDR3nt: TGTGCCAGCAGCGTATACCCGGGGGGAAACATTCAGTACTTC

v_gene: TRBV5-1
j_gene: TRBJ2-3
d_gene: TRBD1
abundance: many
CDR3aa: CASSPGQKSTDTQYF
CDR3nt: TGCGCCAGCAGCCCGGGACAGAAGAGCACAGATACGCAGTATTTT

v_gene: TRBV6-2/TRBV6-3
j_gene: TRBJ2-3
d_gene: -
abundance: -
CDR3aa: CASSPSHTADTQYF
CDR3nt: TGTGCCAGCAGTCCCTCACATACGGCCGATACGCAGTATTTT

v_gene: TRBV10-2
j_gene: TRBJ1-6
d_gene: -
abundance: -
CDR3aa: CASSEIDSSGSPLHF
CDR3nt: TGCGCCAGCAGTGAGATCGACAGTAGCGGGTCACCCCTCCACTTT

v_gene: TRBV12-3/TRBV12-4
j_gene: TRBJ2-5
d_gene: -
abundance: many
CDR3aa: CASSPNGLGETQYF
CDR3nt: TGTGCCAGCAGCCCTAATGGGCTCGGGGAGACCCAGTACTTC

v_gene: TRBV12-5
j_gene: TRBJ2-4
d_gene: TRBD1
abundance: -
CDR3aa: CASGNTGDIQYF
CDR3nt: TGTGCTAGTGGAAATACAGGGGACATTCAGTACTTC

v_gene: TRBV11-3
j_gene: TRBJ2-6
d_gene: TRBD1
abundance: many
CDR3aa: CASSPGQGSSGANVLTF
CDR3nt: TGTGCCAGCAGCCCGGGACAGGGGTCCTCTGGGGCCAACGTCCTGACTTTC

v_gene: TRBV28
j_gene: TRBJ1-5
d_gene: -
abundance: many
CDR3aa: CASSLPGHRAYSNQPQHF
CDR3nt: TGTGCCAGCAGCCTTCCCGGACACAGGGCATATAGCAATCAGCCCCAGCATTTT

v_gene: TRBV20-1
j_gene: TRBJ2-7
d_gene: -
abundance: many
CDR3aa: CSARAPWPQRAEQYF
CDR3nt: TGCAGTGCTAGAGCCCCCTGGCCCCAAAGGGCCGAGCAGTACTTC

v_gene: TRBV29-1
j_gene: TRBJ2-2
d_gene: -
abundance: few
CDR3aa: CSGGGTSGELFF
CDR3nt: TGCAGCGGGGGGGGGACATCCGGGGAGCTGTTTTTT

v_gene: TRBV9
j_gene: TRBJ2-7
d_gene: TRBD2
abundance: -
CDR3aa: CASSASGDLTIGYEQYF
CDR3nt: TGTGCCAGCAGCGCGAGCGGGGACCTGACGATTGGCTACGAGCAGTACTTC

v_gene: TRBV7-3
j_gene: TRBJ2-7
d_gene: TRBD2
abundance: many
CDR3aa: CASSLESASGTYEQYF
CDR3nt: TGTGCCAGCAGCTTAGAATCGGCTAGCGGGACCTACGAGCAGTACTTC

v_gene: TRBV11-2
j_gene: TRBJ2-5
d_gene: TRBD2
abundance: -
CDR3aa: CASNRLAGGPETQYF
CDR3nt: TGTGCCAGCAACCGACTAGCGGGCGGGCCGGAGACCCAGTACTTC

v_gene: TRBV3-1
j_gene: TRBJ2-4
d_gene: TRBD1
abundance: few
CDR3aa: CASSQGQGAFTQYF
CDR3nt: TGTGCCAGCAGCCAGGGACAGGGGGCGTTCACTCAGTACTTC

v_gene: TRBV5-1
j_gene: TRBJ2-1
d_gene: -
abundance: many
CDR3aa: CASSWTQAAGLYNEQFF
CDR3nt: TGCGCCAGCAGTTGGACCCAGGCGGCTGGCCTCTACAATGAGCAGTTCTTC

v_gene: TRBV7-9
j_gene: TRBJ2-1
d_gene: -
abundance: many
CDR3aa: CASSLIEQFF
CDR3nt: TGTGCCAGCAGCTTAATTGAGCAGTTCTTC

v_gene: TRBV6-1
j_gene: TRBJ1-2
d_gene: TRBD1
abundance: few
CDR3aa: CASSHGQEPFLYGYTF
CDR3nt: TGTGCCAGCAGTCATGGACAGGAGCCCTTCCTCTATGGCTACACCTTC

v_gene: TRBV20-1
j_gene: TRBJ2-3
d_gene: TRBD2
abundance: many
CDR3aa: CSARDGSSGRTDTQYF
CDR3nt: TGCAGTGCTAGAGATGGGAGTAGCGGGAGAACAGATACGCAGTATTTT

v_gene: TRBV11-2
j_gene: TRBJ2-3
d_gene: TRBD2
abundance: many
CDR3aa: CASSFVGAGTRGETQYF
CDR3nt: TGTGCCAGCAGCTTCGTGGGTGCGGGGACTAGAGGGGAAACGCAGTATTTT

v_gene: TRBV6-1
j_gene: TRBJ1-1
d_gene: -
abundance: few
CDR3aa: CASIAGVGGTEAFF
CDR3nt: TGTGCCAGCATCGCAGGCGTCGGGGGCACTGAAGCTTTCTTT

v_gene: TRBV7-9
j_gene: TRBJ2-5
d_gene: -
abundance: many
CDR3aa: CASSSRQETQYF
CDR3nt: TGTGCCAGCAGCTCACGACAAGAGACCCAGTACTTC

v_gene: TRBV7-2
j_gene: TRBJ2-3
d_gene: -
abundance: many
CDR3aa: CASSFGQYTDTQYF
CDR3nt: TGTGCCAGCAGCTTCGGACAGTACACAGATACGCAGTATTTT